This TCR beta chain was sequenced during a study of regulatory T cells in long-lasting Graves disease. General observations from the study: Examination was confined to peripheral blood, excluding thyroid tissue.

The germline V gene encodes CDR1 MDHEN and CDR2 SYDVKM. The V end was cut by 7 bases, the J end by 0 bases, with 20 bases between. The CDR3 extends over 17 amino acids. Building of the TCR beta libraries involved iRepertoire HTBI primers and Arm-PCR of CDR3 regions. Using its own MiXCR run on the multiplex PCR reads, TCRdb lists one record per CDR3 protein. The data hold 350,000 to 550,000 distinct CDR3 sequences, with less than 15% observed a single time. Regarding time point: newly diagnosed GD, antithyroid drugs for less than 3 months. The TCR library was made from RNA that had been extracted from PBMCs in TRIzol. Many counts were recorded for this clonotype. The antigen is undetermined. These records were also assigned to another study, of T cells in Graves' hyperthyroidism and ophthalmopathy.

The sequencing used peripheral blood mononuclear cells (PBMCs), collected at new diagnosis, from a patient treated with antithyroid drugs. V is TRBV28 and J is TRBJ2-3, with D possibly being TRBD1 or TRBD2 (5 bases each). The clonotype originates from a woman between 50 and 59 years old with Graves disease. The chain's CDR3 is CASTVMGETLSTDTQYF. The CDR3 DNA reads TGTGCCAGCACCGTTATGGGGGAGACTTTAAGCACAGATACGCAGTATTTT.